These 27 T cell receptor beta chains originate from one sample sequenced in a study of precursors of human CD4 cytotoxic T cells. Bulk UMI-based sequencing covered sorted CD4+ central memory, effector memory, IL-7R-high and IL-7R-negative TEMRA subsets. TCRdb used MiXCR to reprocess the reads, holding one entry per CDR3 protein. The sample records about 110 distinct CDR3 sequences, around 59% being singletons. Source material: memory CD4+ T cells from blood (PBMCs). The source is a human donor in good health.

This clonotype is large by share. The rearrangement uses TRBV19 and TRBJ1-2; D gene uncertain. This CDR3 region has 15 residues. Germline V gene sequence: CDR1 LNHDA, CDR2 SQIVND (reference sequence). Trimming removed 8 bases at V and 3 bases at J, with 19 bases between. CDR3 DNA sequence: TGTGCCAGTCGGAGGGCCGAGGGCTGGGACTATGGCTACACCTTC. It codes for CASRRAEGWDYGYTF. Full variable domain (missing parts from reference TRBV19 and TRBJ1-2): DGGITQSPKYLFRKEGQNVTLSCEQNLNHDAMYWYRQDPGQGLRLIYYSQIVNDFQKGDIAEGYSVSREKKESFPLTVTSAQKNPTAFYLCASRRAEGWDYGYTFGSGTRLTVV.

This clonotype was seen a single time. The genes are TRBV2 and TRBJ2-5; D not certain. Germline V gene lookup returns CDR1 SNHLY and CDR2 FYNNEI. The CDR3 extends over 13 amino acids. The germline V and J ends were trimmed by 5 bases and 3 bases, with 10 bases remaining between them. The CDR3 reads CASSQDVEETQYF. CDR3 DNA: TGTGCCAGCAGTCAGGACGTAGAAGAGACCCAGTACTTC.

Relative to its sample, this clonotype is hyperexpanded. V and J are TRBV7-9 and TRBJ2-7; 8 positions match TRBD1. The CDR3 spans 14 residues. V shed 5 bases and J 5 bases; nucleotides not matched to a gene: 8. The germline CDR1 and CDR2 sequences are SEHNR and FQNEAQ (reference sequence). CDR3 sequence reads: CASSARQGKDEQYF. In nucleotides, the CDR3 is TGTGCCAGCAGCGCCCGACAGGGGAAGGACGAGCAGTACTTC.

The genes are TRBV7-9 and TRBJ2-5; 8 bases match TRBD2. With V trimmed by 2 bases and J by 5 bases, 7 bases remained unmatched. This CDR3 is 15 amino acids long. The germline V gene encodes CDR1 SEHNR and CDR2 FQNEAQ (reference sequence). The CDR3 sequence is CASSLISGRVETQYF. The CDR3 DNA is TGTGCCAGCAGCTTAATAAGCGGGAGAGTTGAGACCCAGTACTTC.

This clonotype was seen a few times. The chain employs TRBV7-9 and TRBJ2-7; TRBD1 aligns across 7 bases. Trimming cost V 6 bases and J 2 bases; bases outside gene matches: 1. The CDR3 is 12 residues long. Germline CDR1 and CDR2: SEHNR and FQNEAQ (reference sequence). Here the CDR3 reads CASRGTAYEQYF. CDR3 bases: TGTGCCAGCAGGGGGACAGCCTACGAGCAGTACTTC.

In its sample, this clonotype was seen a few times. The CDR3 DNA sequence: TGTGCCAGCAGACGTAGTGGCTGGGAAGATACGCAGTATTTT. This codes for CASRRSGWEDTQYF. The chain links TRBV12-3 or TRBV12-4 to TRBJ2-3; D is uncertain. The V gene lost 6 bases and the J gene lost 5 bases, with 15 bases spanning the gap. This CDR3 is built from 14 residues.

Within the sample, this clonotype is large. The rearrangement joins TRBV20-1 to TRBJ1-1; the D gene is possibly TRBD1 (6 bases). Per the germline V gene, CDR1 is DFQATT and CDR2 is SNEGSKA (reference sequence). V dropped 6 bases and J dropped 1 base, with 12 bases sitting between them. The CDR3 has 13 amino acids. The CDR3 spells CSAPGGGNTEAFF. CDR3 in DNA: TGCAGTGCCCCCGGAGGGGGGAACACTGAAGCTTTCTTT.

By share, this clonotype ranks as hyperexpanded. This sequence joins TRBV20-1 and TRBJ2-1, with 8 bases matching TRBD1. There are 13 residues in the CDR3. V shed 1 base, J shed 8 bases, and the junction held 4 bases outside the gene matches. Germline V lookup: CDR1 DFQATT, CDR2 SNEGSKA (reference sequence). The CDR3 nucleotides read TGCAGTGCTAGAGGAACAGGGGGTCATGAGCAGTTCTTC. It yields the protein CSARGTGGHEQFF.

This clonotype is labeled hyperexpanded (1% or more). For the CDR3, the DNA is TGTGCCAGCAGCTTAACCGATGTGGCCTACGAGCAGTACTTC. Encoded protein: CASSLTDVAYEQYF. This chain uses TRBV7-2 with TRBJ2-7, with no clear D. V lost 2 bases, J lost 2 bases, and 10 bases lay in between. Germline V gene data show CDR1 as SGHTA and CDR2 as FQGNSA. This CDR3 region has 14 residues. The whole variable domain, filled in from reference TRBV7-2 and TRBJ2-7, reads GAGVSQSPSNKVTEKGKDVELRCDPISGHTALYWYRQSLGQGLEFLIYFQGNSAPDKSGLPSDRFSAERTGGSVSTLTIQRTQQEDSAVYLCASSLTDVAYEQYFGPGTRLTVT.

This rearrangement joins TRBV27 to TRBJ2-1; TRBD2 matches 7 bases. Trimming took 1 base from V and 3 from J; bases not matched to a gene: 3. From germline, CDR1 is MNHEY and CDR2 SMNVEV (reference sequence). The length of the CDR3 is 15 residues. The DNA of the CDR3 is TGTGCCAGCAGTTTATGGGGGGGAGACTACAATGAGCAGTTCTTC. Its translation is CASSLWGGDYNEQFF.

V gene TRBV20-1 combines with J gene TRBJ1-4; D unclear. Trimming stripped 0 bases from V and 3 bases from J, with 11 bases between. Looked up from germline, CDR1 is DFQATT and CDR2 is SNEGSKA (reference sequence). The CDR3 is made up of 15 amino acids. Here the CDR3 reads CSARDFAGSNEKLFF. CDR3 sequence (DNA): TGCAGTGCTAGAGATTTTGCAGGCTCTAATGAAAAACTGTTTTTT.

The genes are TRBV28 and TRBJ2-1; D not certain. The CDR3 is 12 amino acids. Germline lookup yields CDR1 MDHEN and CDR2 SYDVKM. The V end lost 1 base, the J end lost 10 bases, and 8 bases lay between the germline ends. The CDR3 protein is CASSLSVSEQFF. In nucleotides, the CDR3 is TGTGCCAGCAGTTTATCCGTGTCAGAGCAGTTCTTC.

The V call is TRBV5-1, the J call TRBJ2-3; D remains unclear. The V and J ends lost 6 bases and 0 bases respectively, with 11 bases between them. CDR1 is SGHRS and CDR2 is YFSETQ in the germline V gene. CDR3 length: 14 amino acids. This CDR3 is CASNSRASTDTQYF. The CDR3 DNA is TGCGCCAGCAATTCCCGTGCTAGCACAGATACGCAGTATTTT.

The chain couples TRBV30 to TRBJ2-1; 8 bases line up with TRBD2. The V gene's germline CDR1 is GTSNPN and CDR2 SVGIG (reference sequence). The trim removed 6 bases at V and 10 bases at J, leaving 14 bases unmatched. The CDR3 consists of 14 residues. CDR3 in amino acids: CACQGLAPNSEQFF. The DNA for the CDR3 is TGTGCCTGCCAAGGACTAGCTCCCAATTCGGAGCAGTTCTTC.

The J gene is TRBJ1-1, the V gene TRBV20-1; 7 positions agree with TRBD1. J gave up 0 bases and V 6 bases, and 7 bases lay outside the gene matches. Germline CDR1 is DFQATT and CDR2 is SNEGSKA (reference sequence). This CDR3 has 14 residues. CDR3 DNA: TGCAGTGCCGACGGCAGGGGGGTGAACACTGAAGCTTTCTTT. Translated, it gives CSADGRGVNTEAFF.

CDR3 sequence: CASSLQYGELFF. The CDR3 DNA is TGTGCCAGCAGCCTCCAATACGGGGAGCTGTTTTTT. The V gene is TRBV7-6, the J gene TRBJ2-2; D is unclear. The CDR3 is made up of 12 amino acids. The germline V and J ends were trimmed by 5 bases and 7 bases, with 8 bases remaining between them. Germline loops: CDR1 SGHVS, CDR2 FNYEAQ. Full variable domain (rest looked up from reference TRBV7-6 and TRBJ2-2): GAGVSQSPRYKVTKRGQDVALRCDPISGHVSLYWYRQALGQGPEFLTYFNYEAQQDKSGLPNDRFSAERPEGSISTLTIQRTEQRDSAMYRCASSLQYGELFFGEGSRLTVL.

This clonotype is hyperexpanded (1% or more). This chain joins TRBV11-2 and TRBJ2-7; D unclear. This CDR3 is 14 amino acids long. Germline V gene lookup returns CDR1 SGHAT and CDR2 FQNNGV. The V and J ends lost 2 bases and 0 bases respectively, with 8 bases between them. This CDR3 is CASSLTDSSYEQYF. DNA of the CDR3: TGTGCCAGCAGCTTAACGGATAGCTCCTACGAGCAGTACTTC. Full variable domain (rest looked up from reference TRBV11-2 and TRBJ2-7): EAGVAQSPRYKIIEKRQSVAFWCNPISGHATLYWYQQILGQGPKLLIQFQNNGVVDDSQLPKDRFSAERLKGVDSTLKIQPAKLEDSAVYLCASSLTDSSYEQYFGPGTRLTVT.

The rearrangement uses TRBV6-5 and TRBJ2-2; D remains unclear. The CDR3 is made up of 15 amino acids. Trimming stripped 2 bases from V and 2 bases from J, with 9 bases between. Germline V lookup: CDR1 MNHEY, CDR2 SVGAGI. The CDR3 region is CASSYRALNTGELFF. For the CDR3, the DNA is TGTGCCAGCAGTTACCGGGCTTTAAACACCGGGGAGCTGTTTTTT.

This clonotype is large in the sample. CDR3 loop: CATSRGLAGLYNEQFF. The DNA of the CDR3 is TGTGCCACCAGCAGAGGGCTAGCGGGGCTATACAATGAGCAGTTCTTC. J is TRBJ2-1 and V is TRBV15; TRBD2 agrees at 9 bases. CDR3 size: 16 residues. The germline V gene encodes CDR1 LNHNV and CDR2 YYDKDF (reference sequence). After removal of 1 base from V and 4 bases from J, the junction contained 5 bases not matched to a gene.

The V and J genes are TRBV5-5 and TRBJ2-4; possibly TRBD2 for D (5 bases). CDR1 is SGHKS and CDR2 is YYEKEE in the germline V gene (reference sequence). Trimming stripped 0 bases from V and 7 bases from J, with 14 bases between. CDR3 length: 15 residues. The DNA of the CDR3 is TGTGCCAGCAGCTTGGTGGGCATCGGGGAGAACATTCAGTACTTC. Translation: CASSLVGIGENIQYF.

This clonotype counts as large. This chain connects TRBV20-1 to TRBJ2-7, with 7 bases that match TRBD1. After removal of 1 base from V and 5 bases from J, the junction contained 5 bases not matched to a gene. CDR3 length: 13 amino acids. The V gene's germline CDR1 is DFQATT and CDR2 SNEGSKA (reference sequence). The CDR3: CSARGQGGHEQYF. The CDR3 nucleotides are TGCAGTGCTAGAGGACAGGGCGGTCACGAGCAGTACTTC.

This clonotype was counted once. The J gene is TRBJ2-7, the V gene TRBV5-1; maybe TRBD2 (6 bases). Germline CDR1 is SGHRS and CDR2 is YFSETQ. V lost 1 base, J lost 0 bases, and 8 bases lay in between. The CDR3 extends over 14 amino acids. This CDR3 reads CASSLQTSSYEQYF. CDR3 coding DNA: TGCGCCAGCAGCTTGCAGACTAGCTCCTACGAGCAGTACTTC.

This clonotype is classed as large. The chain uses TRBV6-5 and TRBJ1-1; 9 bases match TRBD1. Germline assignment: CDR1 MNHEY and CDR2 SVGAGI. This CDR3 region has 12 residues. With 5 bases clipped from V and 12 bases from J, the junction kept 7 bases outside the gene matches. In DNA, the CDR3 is TGTGCCAGCAGTACCCCGGGACAGGGTACTTTCTTT. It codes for CASSTPGQGTFF.

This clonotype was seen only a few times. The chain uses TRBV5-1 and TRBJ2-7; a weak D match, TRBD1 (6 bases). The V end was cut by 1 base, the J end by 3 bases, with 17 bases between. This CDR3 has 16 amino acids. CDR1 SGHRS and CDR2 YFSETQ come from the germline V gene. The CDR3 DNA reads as TGCGCCAGCAGCTTGTCACGGCGGCAGGGGATCTACGAGCAGTACTTC. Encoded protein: CASSLSRRQGIYEQYF.

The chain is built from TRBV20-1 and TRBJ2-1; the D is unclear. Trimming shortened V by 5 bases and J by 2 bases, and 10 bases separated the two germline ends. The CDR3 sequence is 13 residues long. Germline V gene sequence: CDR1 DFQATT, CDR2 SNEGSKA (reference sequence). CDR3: CSAGPKPYNEQFF. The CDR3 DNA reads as TGCAGTGCTGGGCCGAAACCCTACAATGAGCAGTTCTTC.

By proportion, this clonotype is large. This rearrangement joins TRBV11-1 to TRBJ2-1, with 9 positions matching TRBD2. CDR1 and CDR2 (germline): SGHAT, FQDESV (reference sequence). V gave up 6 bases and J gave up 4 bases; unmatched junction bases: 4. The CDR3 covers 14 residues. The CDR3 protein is CASSQTSGYNEQFF. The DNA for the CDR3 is TGTGCCAGCAGTCAGACTAGCGGTTACAATGAGCAGTTCTTC.

The DNA for the CDR3 is TGTGCCAGCGGGGCGGGAGTTCCCACAGATACGCAGTATTTT. This sequence encodes CASGAGVPTDTQYF. The chain uses TRBV18 and TRBJ2-3; 7 nucleotides agree with TRBD2. CDR1 and CDR2 (germline): KGHSH, LQKENI. V shed 8 bases and J 2 bases; nucleotides not matched to a gene: 7. CDR3 length equals 14 residues. Filled out from reference TRBV18 and TRBJ2-3, the complete variable domain reads NAGVMQNPRHLVRRRGQEARLRCSPMKGHSHVYWYRQLPEEGLKFMVYLQKENIIDESGMPKERFSAEFPKEGPSILRIQQVVRGDSAAYFCASGAGVPTDTQYFGPGTRLTVL.